These T cell receptor beta chains were read from a single sample in a study of blood T cell repertoires in COVID-19. Libraries were prepared by immunoSEQ multiplex PCR; TCRdb keeps only in-frame clonotypes and omits some of them. The data contain about 35,000 clones, about 80% of them singletons. Material for sequencing was peripheral blood. These receptors came from a woman in her sixties or seventies with acute or convalescent COVID-19. The CDR3 runs from the conserved cysteine through the conserved F or W. The order of the fields is clone size, V gene, D gene, J gene, CDR3 protein, CDR3 DNA. A D gene is named only where the DNA matches it firmly. Size is stated for part of the rows, as once, few or many counts, or as a class when the clone is expanded.

clone_size: few; v_call: TRBV14; d_call: -; j_call: TRBJ1-1; cdr3_aa: CASRSTGNTEAFF; cdr3_nt: TGTGCCAGCAGATCCACGGGTAACACTGAAGCTTTCTTT
clone_size: -; v_call: TRBV6-1; d_call: -; j_call: TRBJ1-3; cdr3_aa: CASSESLSGNTIYF; cdr3_nt: TGTGCCAGCAGTGAATCCCTCTCTGGAAACACCATATATTTT
clone_size: -; v_call: TRBV14; d_call: TRBD2; j_call: TRBJ2-1; cdr3_aa: CASSPPGGTSYLNEQFF; cdr3_nt: TGTGCCAGCAGCCCCCCGGGGGGGACTAGCTATCTCAATGAGCAGTTCTTC
clone_size: few; v_call: TRBV7-9; d_call: -; j_call: TRBJ2-1; cdr3_aa: CASSLAFGNEQFF; cdr3_nt: TGTGCCAGCAGCTTAGCCTTCGGTAATGAGCAGTTCTTC
clone_size: -; v_call: TRBV10-3; d_call: -; j_call: TRBJ1-1; cdr3_aa: CAISEVRDTEAFF; cdr3_nt: TGTGCCATCAGTGAGGTCAGGGACACTGAAGCTTTCTTT
clone_size: -; v_call: TRBV5-1; d_call: -; j_call: TRBJ2-3; cdr3_aa: CASSLDLFTDTQYF; cdr3_nt: TGCGCCAGCAGCTTGGATTTATTCACAGATACGCAGTATTTT
clone_size: -; v_call: TRBV13; d_call: TRBD1; j_call: TRBJ1-2; cdr3_aa: CASSPQGARSYGYTF; cdr3_nt: TGTGCCAGCAGCCCGCAGGGGGCGCGGAGCTATGGCTACACCTTC
clone_size: -; v_call: TRBV28; d_call: TRBD1; j_call: TRBJ2-1; cdr3_aa: CASSSDGTGVKNEQFF; cdr3_nt: TGTGCCAGCAGTTCCGACGGGACAGGGGTAAAAAATGAGCAGTTCTTC
clone_size: -; v_call: TRBV10-1; d_call: TRBD2; j_call: TRBJ2-7; cdr3_aa: CASRAGTSGRGDYEQYF; cdr3_nt: TGCGCCAGCAGGGCCGGGACTAGCGGGAGAGGAGACTACGAGCAGTACTTC
clone_size: -; v_call: TRBV29-1; d_call: -; j_call: TRBJ1-1; cdr3_aa: CSVGLLNTEAFF; cdr3_nt: TGCAGCGTGGGACTGCTGAACACTGAAGCTTTCTTT
clone_size: -; v_call: TRBV6-5; d_call: -; j_call: TRBJ1-1; cdr3_aa: CASSRDPSTEAFF; cdr3_nt: TGTGCCAGCAGCCGAGATCCCTCCACTGAAGCTTTCTTT
clone_size: -; v_call: TRBV18; d_call: TRBD1; j_call: TRBJ2-1; cdr3_aa: CASSPQGAHEQFF; cdr3_nt: TGTGCCAGCTCACCGCAGGGGGCACATGAGCAGTTCTTC
clone_size: -; v_call: TRBV2; d_call: -; j_call: TRBJ1-2; cdr3_aa: CASTSRFYGYTF; cdr3_nt: TGTGCCAGCACAAGCAGGTTTTATGGCTACACCTTC
clone_size: -; v_call: TRBV27; d_call: -; j_call: TRBJ2-5; cdr3_aa: CASSTGETQYF; cdr3_nt: TGTGCCAGCAGTACCGGAGAGACCCAGTACTTC
clone_size: -; v_call: TRBV7-9; d_call: TRBD2; j_call: TRBJ2-1; cdr3_aa: CASSTPPGLAGRNEQFF; cdr3_nt: TGTGCCAGCAGCACCCCTCCGGGACTAGCGGGGCGAAATGAGCAGTTCTTC
clone_size: once; v_call: TRBV5-4; d_call: -; j_call: TRBJ2-1; cdr3_aa: CASSLARGLAAREQFF; cdr3_nt: TGTGCCAGCAGCTTGGCACGGGGGCTAGCGGCGCGTGAGCAGTTCTTC
clone_size: -; v_call: TRBV19; d_call: TRBD2; j_call: TRBJ2-5; cdr3_aa: CASSLAGGPETQYF; cdr3_nt: TGTGCCAGTAGCCTAGCGGGGGGTCCGGAGACCCAGTACTTC
clone_size: -; v_call: TRBV24-1; d_call: -; j_call: TRBJ2-1; cdr3_aa: CATSAAGNSYNEQFF; cdr3_nt: TGTGCCACCAGTGCCGCAGGGAACTCCTACAATGAGCAGTTCTTC
clone_size: -; v_call: TRBV12-3/TRBV12-4; d_call: -; j_call: TRBJ2-7; cdr3_aa: CASSRQTYEQYF; cdr3_nt: TGTGCCAGCAGCCGTCAGACCTACGAGCAGTACTTC
clone_size: -; v_call: TRBV11-2; d_call: -; j_call: TRBJ2-3; cdr3_aa: CASSLSMASRGTQYF; cdr3_nt: TGTGCCAGCAGCTTATCCATGGCTAGCAGGGGTACGCAGTATTTT
clone_size: -; v_call: TRBV4-1; d_call: -; j_call: TRBJ1-6; cdr3_aa: CASRLLVDISLNSPLHF; cdr3_nt: TGCGCCAGCAGACTTCTAGTCGATATCTCGTTGAATTCACCCCTCCACTTT
clone_size: -; v_call: TRBV3-1/TRBV3-2; d_call: -; j_call: TRBJ2-3; cdr3_aa: CASSQDSVSDTQYF; cdr3_nt: TGTGCCAGCAGCCAAGATTCGGTTTCAGATACGCAGTATTTT
clone_size: -; v_call: TRBV14; d_call: TRBD2; j_call: TRBJ2-7; cdr3_aa: CASSHEGTSGVYEQYF; cdr3_nt: TGTGCCAGCAGCCACGAAGGGACTAGCGGTGTCTACGAGCAGTACTTC
clone_size: -; v_call: TRBV2; d_call: -; j_call: TRBJ2-7; cdr3_aa: CASRETAYEQYF; cdr3_nt: TGTGCCAGCAGGGAGACAGCCTACGAGCAGTACTTC